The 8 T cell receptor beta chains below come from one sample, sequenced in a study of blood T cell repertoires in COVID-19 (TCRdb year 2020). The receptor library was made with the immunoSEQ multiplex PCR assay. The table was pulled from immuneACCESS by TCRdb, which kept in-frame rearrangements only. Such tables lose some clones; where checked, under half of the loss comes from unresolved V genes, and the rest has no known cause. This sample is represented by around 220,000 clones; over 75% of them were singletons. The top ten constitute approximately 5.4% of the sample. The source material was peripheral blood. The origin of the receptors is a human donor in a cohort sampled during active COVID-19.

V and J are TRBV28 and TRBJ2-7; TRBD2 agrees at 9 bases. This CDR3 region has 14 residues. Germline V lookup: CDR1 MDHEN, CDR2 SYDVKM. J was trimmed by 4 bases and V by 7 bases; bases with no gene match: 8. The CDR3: CASITSGSLYEQYF. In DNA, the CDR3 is TGTGCCAGCATTACTAGCGGGTCCCTGTACGAGCAGTACTTC.

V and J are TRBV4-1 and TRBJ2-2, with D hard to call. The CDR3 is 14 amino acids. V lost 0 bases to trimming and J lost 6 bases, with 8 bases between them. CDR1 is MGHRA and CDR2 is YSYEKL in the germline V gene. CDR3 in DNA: TGCGCCAGCAGCCAAGATTGGAGACCCGGGGAGCTGTTTTTT. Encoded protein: CASSQDWRPGELFF.

The CDR3 here is CASSLVYYNQHF. CDR3 in DNA: TGTGCCAGCAGCCTCGTCTACTACAACCAGCATTTT. This chain joins TRBV2 and TRBJ1-5; the D is unclear. The CDR3 has 12 residues. In germline, CDR1 is SNHLY, CDR2 FYNNEI. The V end was cut by 6 bases, the J end by 12 bases, with 15 bases between.

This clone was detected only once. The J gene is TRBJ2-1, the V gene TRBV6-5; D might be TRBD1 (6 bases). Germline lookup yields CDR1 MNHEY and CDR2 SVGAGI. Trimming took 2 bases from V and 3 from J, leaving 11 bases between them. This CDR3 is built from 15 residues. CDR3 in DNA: TGTGCCAGCAGTTACCAACGGACAGACTACAATGAGCAGTTCTTC. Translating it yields CASSYQRTDYNEQFF.

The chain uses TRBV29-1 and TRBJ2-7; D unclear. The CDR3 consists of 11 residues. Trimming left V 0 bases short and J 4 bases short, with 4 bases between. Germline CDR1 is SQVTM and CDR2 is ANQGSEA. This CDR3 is CSVEDRYEQYF. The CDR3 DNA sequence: TGCAGCGTTGAAGATCGGTACGAGCAGTACTTC.

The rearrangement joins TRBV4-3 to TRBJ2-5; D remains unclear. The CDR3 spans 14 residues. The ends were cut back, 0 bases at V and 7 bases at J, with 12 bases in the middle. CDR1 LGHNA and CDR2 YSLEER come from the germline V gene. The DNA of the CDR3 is TGCGCCAGCAGCCAAGAGTACGGAGAGGTGACCCAGTACTTC. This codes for CASSQEYGEVTQYF.

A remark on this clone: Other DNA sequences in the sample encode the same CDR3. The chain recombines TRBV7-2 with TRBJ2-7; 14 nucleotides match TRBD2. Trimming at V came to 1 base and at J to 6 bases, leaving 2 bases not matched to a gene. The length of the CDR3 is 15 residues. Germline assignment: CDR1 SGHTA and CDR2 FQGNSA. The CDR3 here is CASSLGLAGGSEQYF. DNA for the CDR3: TGTGCCAGCAGCTTAGGACTAGCGGGAGGGAGCGAGCAGTACTTC.

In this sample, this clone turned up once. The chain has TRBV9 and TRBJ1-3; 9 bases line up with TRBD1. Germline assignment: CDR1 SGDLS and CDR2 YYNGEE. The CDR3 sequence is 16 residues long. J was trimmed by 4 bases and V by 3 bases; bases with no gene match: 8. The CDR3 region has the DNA TGTGCCAGCAGCGCCGGCAGGACAGGGGCGGGAAACACCATATATTTT. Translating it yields CASSAGRTGAGNTIYF.